The rows below give T cell receptor beta chains drawn from one sample of a study of cytomegalovirus exposure and HLA in healthy donors. Here immunoSEQ multiplex PCR was the method, and the copy in TCRdb shows in-frame clones only, minus some. The table records fewer than 150,000 clones, around 70% of them present only once. Sequences were obtained from PBMCs. The receptors shown here come from a woman younger than 45 in good health and CMV-seronegative. Both conserved end residues are part of each CDR3. Each record gives: V gene, clone size, J gene, CDR3 length, D gene, CDR3 DNA, CDR3 protein. The D gene is left open where the match is weak. Size is omitted from some rows. Given values are once, few, many or a class for expanded clones.

v_call: TRBV9
clone_size: few
j_call: TRBJ1-2
cdr3_length: 13
d_call: NA
cdr3_nt: TGTGCCAGCAGCACACTATCGGGCTATGGCTACACCTTC
cdr3_aa: CASSTLSGYGYTF

v_call: TRBV5-4
clone_size: NA
j_call: TRBJ2-5
cdr3_length: 14
d_call: NA
cdr3_nt: TGTGCCAGCAGCTTGGGGCAGTCACAAGAGACCCAGTACTTC
cdr3_aa: CASSLGQSQETQYF

v_call: TRBV28
clone_size: NA
j_call: TRBJ2-7
cdr3_length: 13
d_call: TRBD1
cdr3_nt: TGTGCCAGCAGGACAGGGGTCTTCTACGAGCAGTACTTC
cdr3_aa: CASRTGVFYEQYF

v_call: TRBV7-6
clone_size: NA
j_call: TRBJ2-5
cdr3_length: 17
d_call: TRBD1
cdr3_nt: TGTGCCAGCAGCTCCCCCCTTCGGGGACAGGGGCAAGAGACCCAGTACTTC
cdr3_aa: CASSSPLRGQGQETQYF

v_call: TRBV19
clone_size: NA
j_call: TRBJ2-3
cdr3_length: 14
d_call: NA
cdr3_nt: TGTGCCAGTAGTATACTCTCCCGGGCAGATACGCAGTATTTT
cdr3_aa: CASSILSRADTQYF

v_call: TRBV6-1
clone_size: NA
j_call: TRBJ1-5
cdr3_length: 13
d_call: TRBD1
cdr3_nt: TGTGCCAGCAGTCAAACAGGGGTAAAGCCCCAGCATTTT
cdr3_aa: CASSQTGVKPQHF

v_call: TRBV9
clone_size: few
j_call: TRBJ2-3
cdr3_length: 15
d_call: TRBD2
cdr3_nt: TGTGCCAGCAGCGTGAGGGGGACTAGTGCAGATACGCAGTATTTT
cdr3_aa: CASSVRGTSADTQYF

v_call: TRBV15
clone_size: NA
j_call: TRBJ1-4
cdr3_length: 13
d_call: NA
cdr3_nt: TGTGCCACCACAGGGCTGATTAATGAAAAACTGTTTTTT
cdr3_aa: CATTGLINEKLFF

v_call: TRBV28
clone_size: few
j_call: TRBJ2-4
cdr3_length: 13
d_call: NA
cdr3_nt: TGTGCCAGCAGCGCTACAGGGCAGAACATTCAGTACTTC
cdr3_aa: CASSATGQNIQYF

v_call: TRBV7-2
clone_size: NA
j_call: TRBJ2-6
cdr3_length: 14
d_call: NA
cdr3_nt: TGTGCCAGCAGCCCCTACGATGGGGCCAACGTCCTGACTTTC
cdr3_aa: CASSPYDGANVLTF

v_call: TRBV2
clone_size: NA
j_call: TRBJ1-5
cdr3_length: 14
d_call: TRBD1
cdr3_nt: TGTGCCAGCAGTGGCGACAGGGAGCCACAGCCCCAGCATTTT
cdr3_aa: CASSGDREPQPQHF

v_call: TRBV5-4
clone_size: NA
j_call: TRBJ2-3
cdr3_length: 15
d_call: TRBD2
cdr3_nt: TGTGCCAGCAGCTTAAGCGGGGGATCCGCAGATACGCAGTATTTT
cdr3_aa: CASSLSGGSADTQYF

v_call: TRBV5-6
clone_size: NA
j_call: TRBJ1-1
cdr3_length: 12
d_call: NA
cdr3_nt: TGTGCCAGCAGCCACAGGGACACTGAAGCTTTCTTT
cdr3_aa: CASSHRDTEAFF

v_call: TRBV10-3
clone_size: NA
j_call: TRBJ2-5
cdr3_length: 14
d_call: NA
cdr3_nt: TGTGCCATCAGTGAGTCAAAGGAGGGAGAGACCCAGTACTTC
cdr3_aa: CAISESKEGETQYF

v_call: TRBV4-1
clone_size: NA
j_call: TRBJ2-3
cdr3_length: 17
d_call: TRBD1
cdr3_nt: TGCGCCAGCAGCCAAGCCCCGGGACAGGGGTACACAGATACGCAGTATTTT
cdr3_aa: CASSQAPGQGYTDTQYF

v_call: TRBV28
clone_size: NA
j_call: TRBJ2-3
cdr3_length: 15
d_call: TRBD1
cdr3_nt: TGTGCCAGCAGTTTAGAGACAGGGGCTCTAAATACGCAGTATTTT
cdr3_aa: CASSLETGALNTQYF

v_call: TRBV2
clone_size: NA
j_call: TRBJ2-1
cdr3_length: 15
d_call: TRBD1
cdr3_nt: TGTGCCAGCGCCCTACCGGGACAGGGGACGGATGAGCAGTTCTTC
cdr3_aa: CASALPGQGTDEQFF

v_call: TRBV7-9
clone_size: NA
j_call: TRBJ1-2
cdr3_length: 19
d_call: NA
cdr3_nt: TGTGCCAGCAGCTCCGGTAGTAGGACAGAGCCTATGGTTAGGTATAGCTACACCTTC
cdr3_aa: CASSSGSRTEPMVRYSYTF

v_call: TRBV7-9
clone_size: NA
j_call: TRBJ2-1
cdr3_length: 14
d_call: TRBD1
cdr3_nt: TGTGCCAGCAGTTCCAGGGGGCTCTACAATGAGCAGTTCTTC
cdr3_aa: CASSSRGLYNEQFF

v_call: TRBV27
clone_size: NA
j_call: TRBJ2-1
cdr3_length: 15
d_call: TRBD2
cdr3_nt: TGTGCCAGCAGTCTGACTAGCGGGAGTGGCAATGAGCAGTTCTTC
cdr3_aa: CASSLTSGSGNEQFF

v_call: TRBV11-3
clone_size: NA
j_call: TRBJ2-1
cdr3_length: 12
d_call: TRBD1
cdr3_nt: TGTGCCAGCAGCCGGGACAGCAATGAGCAGTTCTTC
cdr3_aa: CASSRDSNEQFF

v_call: TRBV6-5
clone_size: NA
j_call: TRBJ1-5
cdr3_length: 15
d_call: NA
cdr3_nt: TGTGCCAGCAGTTACCAGGGAAATAGCAATCAGCCCCAGCATTTT
cdr3_aa: CASSYQGNSNQPQHF

v_call: TRBV7-6
clone_size: NA
j_call: TRBJ2-7
cdr3_length: 15
d_call: TRBD1
cdr3_nt: TGTGCCAGCAGCTTAGCCGGGACAGGCTCCTACGAGCAGTACTTC
cdr3_aa: CASSLAGTGSYEQYF

v_call: TRBV5-6
clone_size: NA
j_call: TRBJ2-1
cdr3_length: 15
d_call: TRBD1
cdr3_nt: TGTGCCAGCAGCTTGGGCACCAGGGGGCTGAGGGAGCAGTTCTTC
cdr3_aa: CASSLGTRGLREQFF

v_call: TRBV11-2
clone_size: NA
j_call: TRBJ2-5
cdr3_length: 13
d_call: TRBD1
cdr3_nt: TGTGCCAGCAGCGTAGGACAGGAAGAGACCCAGTACTTC
cdr3_aa: CASSVGQEETQYF

v_call: TRBV2
clone_size: NA
j_call: TRBJ2-7
cdr3_length: 16
d_call: NA
cdr3_nt: TGTGCCAGCAGTGAACCAGGTTGGCAACTGAACTACGAGCAGTACTTC
cdr3_aa: CASSEPGWQLNYEQYF

v_call: TRBV7-3
clone_size: NA
j_call: TRBJ2-2
cdr3_length: 15
d_call: NA
cdr3_nt: TGTGCCAGCAGCCCCTCGGACTATAACACCGGGGAGCTGTTTTTT
cdr3_aa: CASSPSDYNTGELFF

v_call: TRBV30
clone_size: once
j_call: TRBJ2-1
cdr3_length: 13
d_call: NA
cdr3_nt: TGTGCCTGGAGTGTCGGAGCCATCTATGAGCAGTTCTTC
cdr3_aa: CAWSVGAIYEQFF

v_call: TRBV10-3
clone_size: NA
j_call: TRBJ2-1
cdr3_length: 17
d_call: TRBD1
cdr3_nt: TGTGCCATCAGCCTCTTCGACAGGGGGAGCTCCTACAATGAGCAGTTCTTC
cdr3_aa: CAISLFDRGSSYNEQFF

v_call: TRBV7-9
clone_size: NA
j_call: TRBJ1-5
cdr3_length: 15
d_call: NA
cdr3_nt: TGTGCCAGCAGCCAGGGGTTGACGGGCAATCAGCCCCAGCATTTT
cdr3_aa: CASSQGLTGNQPQHF

v_call: TRBV27
clone_size: few
j_call: TRBJ2-5
cdr3_length: 13
d_call: NA
cdr3_nt: TGTGCCAGCAGCGACAGGCTTGGGGAGACCCAGTACTTC
cdr3_aa: CASSDRLGETQYF

v_call: TRBV19
clone_size: once
j_call: TRBJ2-7
cdr3_length: 15
d_call: NA
cdr3_nt: TGTGCCAGTAGTATTAGGACGGGGATCAACGACGAGCAGTACTTC
cdr3_aa: CASSIRTGINDEQYF

v_call: TRBV13
clone_size: few
j_call: TRBJ1-1
cdr3_length: 14
d_call: TRBD1
cdr3_nt: TGTGCCAGCAGCTTTCGCGGGACAGTCACTGAAGCTTTCTTT
cdr3_aa: CASSFRGTVTEAFF

v_call: TRBV5-6
clone_size: NA
j_call: TRBJ2-5
cdr3_length: 17
d_call: NA
cdr3_nt: TGTGCCAGCAGCTTGGGGGGGGGCGGGGGTCGACAAGAGACCCAGTACTTC
cdr3_aa: CASSLGGGGGRQETQYF

v_call: TRBV6-5
clone_size: once
j_call: TRBJ1-3
cdr3_length: 15
d_call: NA
cdr3_nt: TGTGCCAGCAGTCGCACCGGGAGCTCTGGAAACACCATATATTTT
cdr3_aa: CASSRTGSSGNTIYF

v_call: TRBV7-3
clone_size: NA
j_call: TRBJ1-1
cdr3_length: 14
d_call: NA
cdr3_nt: TGTGCCAGCAGCTTAACCAGGGTGAGAACTGAAGCTTTCTTT
cdr3_aa: CASSLTRVRTEAFF

v_call: TRBV18
clone_size: NA
j_call: TRBJ2-3
cdr3_length: 15
d_call: NA
cdr3_nt: TGTGCCAGCTCACTATTCCCGCTAGGCACAGATACGCAGTATTTT
cdr3_aa: CASSLFPLGTDTQYF

v_call: TRBV7-9
clone_size: NA
j_call: TRBJ2-1
cdr3_length: 16
d_call: TRBD1
cdr3_nt: TGTGCCAGCAGCAGACGTGGACAGGGGCCCTACAATGAGCAGTTCTTC
cdr3_aa: CASSRRGQGPYNEQFF

v_call: TRBV27
clone_size: NA
j_call: TRBJ1-6
cdr3_length: 15
d_call: TRBD1
cdr3_nt: TGTGCCAGCAGTTTCTTGCAGGGGGCTTATTCACCCCTCCACTTT
cdr3_aa: CASSFLQGAYSPLHF

v_call: TRBV6-4
clone_size: few
j_call: TRBJ1-4
cdr3_length: 15
d_call: NA
cdr3_nt: TGTGCCAGCACCGCCCTGGAGAGGGCTAATGAAAAACTGTTTTTT
cdr3_aa: CASTALERANEKLFF

v_call: TRBV9
clone_size: NA
j_call: TRBJ2-3
cdr3_length: 15
d_call: TRBD2
cdr3_nt: TGTGCCAGCAGCGTAGCTGGAACTAGCGGCCATACGCAGTATTTT
cdr3_aa: CASSVAGTSGHTQYF

v_call: TRBV6-6
clone_size: few
j_call: TRBJ2-5
cdr3_length: 12
d_call: NA
cdr3_nt: TGTGCCAGCAGTTACTCTCGAGAGACCCAGTACTTC
cdr3_aa: CASSYSRETQYF

v_call: TRBV2
clone_size: few
j_call: TRBJ2-3
cdr3_length: 19
d_call: TRBD2
cdr3_nt: TGTGCCAGCAGTGGTAACCCGGGACTAGCGGGAGGGCGACGGGATACGCAGTATTTT
cdr3_aa: CASSGNPGLAGGRRDTQYF

v_call: TRBV9
clone_size: NA
j_call: TRBJ2-3
cdr3_length: 16
d_call: TRBD2
cdr3_nt: TGTGCCAGCAGCGTAGCTGGGCTAGCGGGCACAGATACGCAGTATTTT
cdr3_aa: CASSVAGLAGTDTQYF

v_call: TRBV7-2
clone_size: NA
j_call: TRBJ2-1
cdr3_length: 15
d_call: NA
cdr3_nt: TGTGCCAGCAGCTTATCCGCGGGAACCCACAATGAGCAGTTCTTC
cdr3_aa: CASSLSAGTHNEQFF

v_call: TRBV7-2
clone_size: NA
j_call: TRBJ1-4
cdr3_length: 15
d_call: NA
cdr3_nt: TGTGCCAGCAGCTTACCCCAGGGGATTAATGAAAAACTGTTTTTT
cdr3_aa: CASSLPQGINEKLFF